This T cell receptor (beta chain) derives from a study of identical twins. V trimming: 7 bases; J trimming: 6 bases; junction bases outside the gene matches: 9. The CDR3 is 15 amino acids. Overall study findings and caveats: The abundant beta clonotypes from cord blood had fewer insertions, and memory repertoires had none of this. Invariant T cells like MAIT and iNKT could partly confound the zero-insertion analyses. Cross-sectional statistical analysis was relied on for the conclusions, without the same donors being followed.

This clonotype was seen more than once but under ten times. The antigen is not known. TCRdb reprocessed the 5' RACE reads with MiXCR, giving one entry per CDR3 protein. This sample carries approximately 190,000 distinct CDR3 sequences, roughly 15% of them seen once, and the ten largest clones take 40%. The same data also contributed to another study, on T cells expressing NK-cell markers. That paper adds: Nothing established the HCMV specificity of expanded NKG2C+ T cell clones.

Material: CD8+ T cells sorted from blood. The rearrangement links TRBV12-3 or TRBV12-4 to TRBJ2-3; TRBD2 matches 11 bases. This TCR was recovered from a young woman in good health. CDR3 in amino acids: CASNFLAGGPDTQYF. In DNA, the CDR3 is TGTGCCAGCAACTTCTTAGCGGGGGGGCCGGATACGCAGTATTTT.